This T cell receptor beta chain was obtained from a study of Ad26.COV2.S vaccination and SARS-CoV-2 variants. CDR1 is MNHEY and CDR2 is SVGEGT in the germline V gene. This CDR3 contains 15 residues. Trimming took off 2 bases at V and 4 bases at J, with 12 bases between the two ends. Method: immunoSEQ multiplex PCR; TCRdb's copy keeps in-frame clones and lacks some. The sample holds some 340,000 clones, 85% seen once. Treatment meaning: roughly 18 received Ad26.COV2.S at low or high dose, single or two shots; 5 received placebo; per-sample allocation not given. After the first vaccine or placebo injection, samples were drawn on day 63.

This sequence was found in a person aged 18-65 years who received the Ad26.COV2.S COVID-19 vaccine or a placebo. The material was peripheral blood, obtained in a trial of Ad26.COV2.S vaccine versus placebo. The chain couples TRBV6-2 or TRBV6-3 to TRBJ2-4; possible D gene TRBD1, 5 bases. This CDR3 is CASSYPAAGKNIQYF. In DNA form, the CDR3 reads TGTGCCAGCAGTTACCCGGCGGCAGGGAAAAACATTCAGTACTTC.